The present entry profiles one T cell receptor (beta chain) with its context. Antigen: not known. This specimen comes from a study of shared clonotypes between healthy human individuals. Deep-level settings were used for running the assay. Genomic DNA from each subset was divided evenly over several immunoSEQ plates. Sorted-subset replicate PCRs used 150 to 200 ng DNA, 25,000 to 30,000 T cell genomes. Libraries were prepared by immunoSEQ multiplex PCR; TCRdb keeps only in-frame clonotypes and omits some of them. This sample has about 2.3 million clones, with around 92% found just once. Study-wide findings and caveats: Sorted-subset samples were not fully sequenced, rarefaction indicated.

Trimming stripped 7 bases from V and 3 bases from J, with 16 bases between. The length of the CDR3 is 15 residues. Germline CDR1 reads MNHNS; CDR2 reads SASEGT. This TCR came from a man aged 18 to 30 in good health. Some clones in this sample may be carry-over from other donors' samples. The chain couples TRBV6-1 to TRBJ1-5; perhaps TRBD1 as D (5 bases). Sequencing input: naive CD4+ T cells from PBMCs. As for subset: CD45RA+ positively selected. The CDR3 loop reads CASNSQGLLNQPQHF. The CDR3 DNA is TGTGCCAGCAATTCGCAGGGCCTTCTCAATCAGCCCCAGCATTTT.